This is a list of T cell receptor beta chains from one sample in a study of T cells in Graves' hyperthyroidism and ophthalmopathy. TCRdb independently ran MiXCR on the multiplex PCR reads; one entry per CDR3 protein. The sample holds some 200,000 distinct CDR3 sequences, 17% seen once. The sample comprised blood. These receptors came from a man aged 45 to 65 with Graves' hyperthyroidism. The CDR3 runs from the conserved cysteine through the conserved F or W. D genes are given only for firm matches. For some rows the clone size is stated as once, few or many, or as a class when expanded; others skip it.

v_call: TRBV5-6; j_call: TRBJ2-1; clone_size: few; d_call: -; cdr3_nt: TGTGCCAGCAGCCATGAGTGGAGCTCCTACAATGAGCAGTTCTTC; cdr3_aa: CASSHEWSSYNEQFF
v_call: TRBV7-2; j_call: TRBJ2-1; clone_size: many; d_call: TRBD2; cdr3_nt: TGTGCCAGCAGCCTCGTAGCGGGGGATACCAATGAGCAGTTCTTC; cdr3_aa: CASSLVAGDTNEQFF
v_call: TRBV19; j_call: TRBJ2-1; clone_size: -; d_call: -; cdr3_nt: TGTGCCAGTAGCCTGCGGATGGGGCAGGGCTCCTACAATGAGCAGTTCTTC; cdr3_aa: CASSLRMGQGSYNEQFF
v_call: TRBV6-2/TRBV6-3; j_call: TRBJ2-1; clone_size: few; d_call: -; cdr3_nt: TGTGCCAGCAGTGAACCGGGTAGCAGGAGGGCGGGGAATGAGCAGTTCTTC; cdr3_aa: CASSEPGSRRAGNEQFF
v_call: TRBV11-2; j_call: TRBJ2-2; clone_size: -; d_call: TRBD1; cdr3_nt: TGTGCCAGCAGCTTAGGGGGGACAGGTTCCCTCCCGAACACCGGGGAGCTGTTTTTT; cdr3_aa: CASSLGGTGSLPNTGELFF
v_call: TRBV3-1; j_call: TRBJ2-3; clone_size: few; d_call: -; cdr3_nt: TGTGCCAGCAGCGTAGCGGTAACGTCTGGCACAGATACGCAGTATTTT; cdr3_aa: CASSVAVTSGTDTQYF
v_call: TRBV5-1; j_call: TRBJ2-3; clone_size: many; d_call: TRBD2; cdr3_nt: TGCGCCAGCAGCAGCGGCAGCGGGAGTGGGGATACGCAGTATTTT; cdr3_aa: CASSSGSGSGDTQYF
v_call: TRBV4-1; j_call: TRBJ2-7; clone_size: few; d_call: -; cdr3_nt: TGCGCCAGCAGTAGCTCCCAGAGCTCCTACGAGCAGTACTTC; cdr3_aa: CASSSSQSSYEQYF
v_call: TRBV2; j_call: TRBJ2-7; clone_size: many; d_call: TRBD2; cdr3_nt: TGTGCCAGCAGTAGCCTAACTAGCGGGAACGAGCAGTACTTC; cdr3_aa: CASSSLTSGNEQYF
v_call: TRBV19; j_call: TRBJ1-5; clone_size: few; d_call: -; cdr3_nt: TGTGCCAGTAAGGCCCGCGCCGAGGGACAGCCCCAGCATTTT; cdr3_aa: CASKARAEGQPQHF
v_call: TRBV6-1; j_call: TRBJ1-2; clone_size: -; d_call: -; cdr3_nt: TGTGCCAGCAGTTACAGCGAGGGTGACTATGGCTACACCTTC; cdr3_aa: CASSYSEGDYGYTF
v_call: TRBV10-3; j_call: TRBJ2-1; clone_size: -; d_call: TRBD1; cdr3_nt: TGTGCCATCAGGCCGGGACAGGGGAACAATGAGCAGTTCTTC; cdr3_aa: CAIRPGQGNNEQFF
v_call: TRBV2; j_call: TRBJ2-7; clone_size: many; d_call: TRBD1; cdr3_nt: TGTGCCAGCAGCGGACAGGGAGACTACGAGCAGTACTTC; cdr3_aa: CASSGQGDYEQYF
v_call: TRBV7-9; j_call: TRBJ2-3; clone_size: few; d_call: TRBD2; cdr3_nt: TGTGCCAGCAGCTTATCCCGGGGGGGCGACTGGTATTTT; cdr3_aa: CASSLSRGGDWYF
v_call: TRBV7-2; j_call: TRBJ1-3; clone_size: -; d_call: -; cdr3_nt: TGTGCCAGCAGCTTAAGGCATGGGGGATCTGGAAACACCATATATTTT; cdr3_aa: CASSLRHGGSGNTIYF
v_call: TRBV18; j_call: TRBJ2-1; clone_size: many; d_call: -; cdr3_nt: TGTGCCAGCTCACCAGGGGCAGGGAGCCTCTCCTACAATGAGCAGTTCTTC; cdr3_aa: CASSPGAGSLSYNEQFF